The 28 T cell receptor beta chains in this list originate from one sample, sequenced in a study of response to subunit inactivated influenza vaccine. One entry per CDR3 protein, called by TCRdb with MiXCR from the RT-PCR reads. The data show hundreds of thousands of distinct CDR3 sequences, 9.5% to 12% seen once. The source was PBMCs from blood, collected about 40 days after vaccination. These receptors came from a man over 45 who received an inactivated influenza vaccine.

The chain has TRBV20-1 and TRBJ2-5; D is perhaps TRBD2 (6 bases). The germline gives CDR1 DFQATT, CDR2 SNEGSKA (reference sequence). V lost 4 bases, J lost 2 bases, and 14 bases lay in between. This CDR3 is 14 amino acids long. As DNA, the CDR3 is TGCAGTGCTAACCCGGGACTTCAGCAAGAGACCCAGTACTTC. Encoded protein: CSANPGLQQETQYF.

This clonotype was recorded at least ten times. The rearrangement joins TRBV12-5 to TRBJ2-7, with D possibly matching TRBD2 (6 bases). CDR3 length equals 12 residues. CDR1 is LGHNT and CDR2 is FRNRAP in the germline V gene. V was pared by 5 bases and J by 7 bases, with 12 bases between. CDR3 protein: CASGPSDREQYF. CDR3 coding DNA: TGTGCTAGTGGTCCTAGCGATAGAGAGCAGTACTTC.

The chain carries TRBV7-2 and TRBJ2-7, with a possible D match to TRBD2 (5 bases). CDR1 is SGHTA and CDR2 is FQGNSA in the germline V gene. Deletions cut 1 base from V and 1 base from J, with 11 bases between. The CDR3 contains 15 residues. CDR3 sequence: CASSLVRGRSYEQYF. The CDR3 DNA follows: TGTGCCAGCAGCTTAGTTCGAGGGCGGTCCTACGAGCAGTACTTC. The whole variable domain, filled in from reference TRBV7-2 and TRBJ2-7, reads GAGVSQSPSNKVTEKGKDVELRCDPISGHTALYWYRQSLGQGLEFLIYFQGNSAPDKSGLPSDRFSAERTGGSVSTLTIQRTQQEDSAVYLCASSLVRGRSYEQYFGPGTRLTVT.

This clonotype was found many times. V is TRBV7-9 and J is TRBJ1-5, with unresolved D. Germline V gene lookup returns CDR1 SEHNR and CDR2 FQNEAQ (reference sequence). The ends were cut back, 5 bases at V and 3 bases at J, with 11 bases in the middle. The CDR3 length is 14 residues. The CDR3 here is CASSPGVDNQPQHF. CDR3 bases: TGTGCCAGCAGCCCAGGTGTCGACAATCAGCCCCAGCATTTT.

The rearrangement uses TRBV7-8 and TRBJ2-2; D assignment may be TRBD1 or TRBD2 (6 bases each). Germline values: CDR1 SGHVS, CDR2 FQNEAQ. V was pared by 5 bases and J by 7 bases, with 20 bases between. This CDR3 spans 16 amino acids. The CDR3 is CASSLKGGYIGGELFF. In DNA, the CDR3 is TGTGCCAGCAGCCTAAAAGGGGGGTATATTGGCGGGGAGCTGTTTTTT.

The CDR3 DNA reads TGCGCCAGCAGCTTTGGTACCGACCGCACAGATACGCAGTATTTT. This gives the protein CASSFGTDRTDTQYF. The chain employs TRBV5-1 and TRBJ2-3; no clear D gene. V was clipped by 2 bases and J by 1 base, with 11 bases between them. The germline V gene has CDR1 SGHRS and CDR2 YFSETQ. The CDR3 is made up of 15 amino acids.

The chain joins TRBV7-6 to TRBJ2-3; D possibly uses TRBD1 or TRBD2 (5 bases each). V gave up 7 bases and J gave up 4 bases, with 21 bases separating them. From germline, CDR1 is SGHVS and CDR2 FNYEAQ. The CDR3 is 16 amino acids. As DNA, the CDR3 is TGTGCCAGCAAAGGAAGTGGGCGAGGGGCCCCAGATACGCAGTATTTT. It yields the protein CASKGSGRGAPDTQYF.

CDR3 loop: CASSLERGDIQYF. DNA of the CDR3: TGTGCCAGCAGTTTAGAGAGGGGGGACATTCAGTACTTC. The chain has TRBV12-3 or TRBV12-4 and TRBJ2-4, with D possibly being TRBD1 or TRBD2 (6 bases each). With 1 base removed from V and 8 bases from J, the gap between germline ends came to 9 bases. This CDR3 contains 13 residues.

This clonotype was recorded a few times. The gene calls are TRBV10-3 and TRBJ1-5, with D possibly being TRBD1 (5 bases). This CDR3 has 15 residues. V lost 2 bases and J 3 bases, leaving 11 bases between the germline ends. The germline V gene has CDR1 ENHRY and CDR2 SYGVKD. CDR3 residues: CAISEGGLYNQPQHF. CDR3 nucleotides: TGTGCCATCAGTGAGGGGGGTCTCTACAATCAGCCCCAGCATTTT.

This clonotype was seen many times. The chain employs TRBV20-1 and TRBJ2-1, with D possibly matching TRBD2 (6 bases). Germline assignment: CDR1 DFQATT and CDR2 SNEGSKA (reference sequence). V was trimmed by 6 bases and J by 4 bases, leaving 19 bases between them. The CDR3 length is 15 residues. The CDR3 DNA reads TGCAGTGCAAAGACCCCGGGACTCCGATACAATGAGCAGTTCTTC. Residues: CSAKTPGLRYNEQFF.

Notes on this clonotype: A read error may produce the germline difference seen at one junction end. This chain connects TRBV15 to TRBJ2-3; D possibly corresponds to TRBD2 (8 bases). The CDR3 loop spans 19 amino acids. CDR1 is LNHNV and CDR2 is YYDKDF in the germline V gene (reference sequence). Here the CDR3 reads CATSRGGRSGTRLRDTQYF. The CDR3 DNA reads TGTGCTACCAGCAGAGGGGGCCGATCGGGGACTAGGTTGAGAGATACGCAGTATTTT.

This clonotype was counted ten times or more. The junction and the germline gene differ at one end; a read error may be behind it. As DNA, the CDR3 is TGTGCCAGCAGTTCGAACACCGGGGAGCTGTTTTTT. Translation gives CASSSNTGELFF. The chain uses TRBV5-1 and TRBJ2-2; unclear D gene. The CDR3 is 12 residues long. CDR1 and CDR2 (germline): SGHRS, YFSETQ.

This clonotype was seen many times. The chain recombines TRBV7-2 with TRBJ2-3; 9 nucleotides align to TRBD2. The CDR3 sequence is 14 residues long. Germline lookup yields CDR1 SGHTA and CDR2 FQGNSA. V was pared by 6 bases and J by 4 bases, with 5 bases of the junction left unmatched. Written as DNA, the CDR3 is TGTGCCAGCAGGATAGCGGGGGCAGCAGATACGCAGTATTTT. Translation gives CASRIAGAADTQYF.

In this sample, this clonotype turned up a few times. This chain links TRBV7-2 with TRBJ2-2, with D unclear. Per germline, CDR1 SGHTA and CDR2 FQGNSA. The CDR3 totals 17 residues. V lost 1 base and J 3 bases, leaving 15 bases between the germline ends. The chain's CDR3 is CASSLVFSNLDTGELFF. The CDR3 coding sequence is TGTGCCAGCAGCTTAGTGTTCTCCAACCTGGACACCGGGGAGCTGTTTTTT.

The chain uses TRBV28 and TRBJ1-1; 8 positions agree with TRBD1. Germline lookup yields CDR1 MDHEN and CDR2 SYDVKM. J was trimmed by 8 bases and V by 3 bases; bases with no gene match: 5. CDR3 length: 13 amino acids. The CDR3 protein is CASSFRAGGEAFF. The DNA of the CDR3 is TGTGCCAGCAGTTTTAGGGCAGGGGGCGAAGCTTTCTTT.

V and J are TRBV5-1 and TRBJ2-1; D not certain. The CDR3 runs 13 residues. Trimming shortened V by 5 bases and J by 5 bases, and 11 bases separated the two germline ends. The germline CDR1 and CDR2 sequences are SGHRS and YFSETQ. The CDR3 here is CASSSGPNNEQFF. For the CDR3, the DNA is TGCGCCAGCAGTTCAGGACCAAACAATGAGCAGTTCTTC.

CDR3 bases: TGTGCCAGCTCACCACCGACTACAACTAACTATGGCTACACCTTC. Amino acids: CASSPPTTTNYGYTF. J is TRBJ1-2 and V is TRBV18; no clear D. The CDR3 has 15 amino acids. Trimming cost V 0 bases and J 0 bases, with 8 bases left between them. Germline CDR1 KGHSH, CDR2 LQKENI.

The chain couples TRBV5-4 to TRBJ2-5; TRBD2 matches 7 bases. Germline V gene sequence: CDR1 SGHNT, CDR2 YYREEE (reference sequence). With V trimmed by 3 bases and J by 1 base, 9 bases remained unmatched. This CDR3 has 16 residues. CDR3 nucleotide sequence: TGTGCCAGCAGCTCAAAACTAGCGCACCCCCAAGAGACCCAGTACTTC. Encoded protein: CASSSKLAHPQETQYF.

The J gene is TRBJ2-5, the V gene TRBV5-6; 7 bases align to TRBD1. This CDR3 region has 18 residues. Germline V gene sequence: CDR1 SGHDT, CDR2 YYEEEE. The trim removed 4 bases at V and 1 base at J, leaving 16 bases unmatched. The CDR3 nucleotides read TGTGCCAGCAGCCCTCCCACGGGACAGAACGACCTCCAAGAGACCCAGTACTTC. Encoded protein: CASSPPTGQNDLQETQYF.

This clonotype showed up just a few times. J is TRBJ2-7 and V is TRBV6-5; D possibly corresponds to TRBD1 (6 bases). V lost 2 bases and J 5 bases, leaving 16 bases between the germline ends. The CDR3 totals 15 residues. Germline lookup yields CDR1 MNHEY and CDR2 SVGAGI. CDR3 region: CASSYAVQGTHEQYF. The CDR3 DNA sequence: TGTGCCAGCAGTTACGCTGTGCAGGGGACCCACGAGCAGTACTTC.

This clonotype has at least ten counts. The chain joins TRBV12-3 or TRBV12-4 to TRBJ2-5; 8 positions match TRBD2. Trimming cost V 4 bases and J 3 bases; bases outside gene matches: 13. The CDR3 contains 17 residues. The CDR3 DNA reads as TGTGCCAGCAGTTACGAGGTCGGGGGGGCCTCGGAAGAGACCCAGTACTTC. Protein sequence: CASSYEVGGASEETQYF.

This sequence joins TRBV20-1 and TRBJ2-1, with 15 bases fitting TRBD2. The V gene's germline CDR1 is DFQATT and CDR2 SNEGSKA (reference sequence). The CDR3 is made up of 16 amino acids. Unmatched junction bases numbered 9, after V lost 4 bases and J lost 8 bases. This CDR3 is CSAKGTSGRIRDEQFF. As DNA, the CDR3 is TGCAGTGCTAAAGGGACTAGCGGGAGGATTAGGGATGAGCAGTTCTTC.

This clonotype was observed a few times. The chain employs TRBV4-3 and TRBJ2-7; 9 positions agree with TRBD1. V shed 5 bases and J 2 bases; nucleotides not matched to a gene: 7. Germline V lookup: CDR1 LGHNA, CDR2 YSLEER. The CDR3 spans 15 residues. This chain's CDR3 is CASSIHRGQTYEQYF. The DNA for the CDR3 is TGCGCCAGCAGCATACACAGGGGGCAAACCTACGAGCAGTACTTC.

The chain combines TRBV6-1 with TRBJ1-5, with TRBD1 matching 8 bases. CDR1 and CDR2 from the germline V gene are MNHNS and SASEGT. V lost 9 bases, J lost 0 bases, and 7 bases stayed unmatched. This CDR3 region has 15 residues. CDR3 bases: TGTGCCAGAAGTAGACAGGGGTATAGCAATCAGCCCCAGCATTTT. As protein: CARSRQGYSNQPQHF.

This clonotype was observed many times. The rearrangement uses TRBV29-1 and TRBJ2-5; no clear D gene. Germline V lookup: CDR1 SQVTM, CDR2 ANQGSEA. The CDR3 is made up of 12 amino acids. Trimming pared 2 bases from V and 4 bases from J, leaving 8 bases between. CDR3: CSVEMARETQYF. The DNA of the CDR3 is TGCAGCGTTGAAATGGCCCGAGAGACCCAGTACTTC.

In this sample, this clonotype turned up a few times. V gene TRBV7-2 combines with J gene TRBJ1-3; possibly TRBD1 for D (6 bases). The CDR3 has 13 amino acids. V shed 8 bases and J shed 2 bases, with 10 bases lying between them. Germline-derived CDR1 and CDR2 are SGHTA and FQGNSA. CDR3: CASGTGTGNTIYF. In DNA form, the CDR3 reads TGTGCCAGCGGTACAGGGACTGGAAACACCATATATTTT.

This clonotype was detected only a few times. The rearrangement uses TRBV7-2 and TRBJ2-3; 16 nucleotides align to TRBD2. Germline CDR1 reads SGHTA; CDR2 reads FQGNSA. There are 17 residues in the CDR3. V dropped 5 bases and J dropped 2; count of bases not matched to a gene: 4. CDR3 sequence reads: CASSLGTSGGATDTQYF. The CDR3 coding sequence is TGTGCCAGCAGCCTCGGGACTAGCGGGGGGGCCACAGATACGCAGTATTTT.

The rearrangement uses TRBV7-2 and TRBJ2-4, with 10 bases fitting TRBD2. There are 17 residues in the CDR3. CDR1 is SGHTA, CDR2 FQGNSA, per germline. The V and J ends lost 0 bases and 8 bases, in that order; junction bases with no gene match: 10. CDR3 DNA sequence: TGTGCCAGCAGCTTAGCTGTAGCGGGGGGTCTTCCGTACATTCAGTACTTC. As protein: CASSLAVAGGLPYIQYF.